This TCR beta chain stems from a study of T cell responses to AZD1222 COVID-19 vaccine. Regarding the study as a whole: CD4 TCRs associated with vaccination spanned spike, dominating at 160-218 and 743-854. Variant regions that are unmutated are reportedly the target of nearly half of spike-specific TCRs.

In regard to this clone: As yet, its antigen is unknown.

Assay used: immunoSEQ multiplex PCR; TCRdb lists only in-frame clones, some missing. Here the sample spans about 110,000 clones, 85% to 90% being singletons. CDR3 length: 14 residues. Germline CDR1 and CDR2: KGHSH and LQKENI. The ends were cut back, 2 bases at V and 0 bases at J, with 8 bases in the middle. The sequence came from an adult who received the AZD1222 COVID-19 vaccine. Sample: peripheral blood, taken 28 days after the second AZD1222 dose. The chain links TRBV18 to TRBJ2-7; no definite D call. CDR3 loop: CASSPGGSSYEQYF. The CDR3 DNA reads as TGTGCCAGCTCACCAGGCGGTTCCTCCTACGAGCAGTACTTC.